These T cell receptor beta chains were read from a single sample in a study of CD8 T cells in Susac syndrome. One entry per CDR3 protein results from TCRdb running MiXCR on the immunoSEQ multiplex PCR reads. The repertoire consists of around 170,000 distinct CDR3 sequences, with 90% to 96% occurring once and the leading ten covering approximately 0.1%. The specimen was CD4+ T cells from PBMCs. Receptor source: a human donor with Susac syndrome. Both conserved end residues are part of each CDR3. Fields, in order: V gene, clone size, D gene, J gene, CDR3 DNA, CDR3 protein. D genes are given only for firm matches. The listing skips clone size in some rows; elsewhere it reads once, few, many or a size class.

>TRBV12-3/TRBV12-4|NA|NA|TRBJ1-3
TGTGCCAGCAGTGAAACAGGGTACGGAAACACCATATATTTT
CASSETGYGNTIYF
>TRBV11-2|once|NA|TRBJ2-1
TGTGCCAGCAGCTTCCGGGGTGCGGGCCCTTACAATGAGCAGTTCTTC
CASSFRGAGPYNEQFF
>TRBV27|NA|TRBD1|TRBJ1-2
TGTGCCAGCAGTTTGAAACAGGGGGCTAAGTATGGCTACACCTTC
CASSLKQGAKYGYTF
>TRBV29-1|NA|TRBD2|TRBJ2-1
TGCAGCGCCTCTAGCGGGCCGGCGGTGAATGAGCAGTTCTTC
CSASSGPAVNEQFF
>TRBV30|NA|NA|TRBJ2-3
TGTGCCTGGAGTTCCGGGACGCATCGAACAGATACGCAGTATTTT
CAWSSGTHRTDTQYF
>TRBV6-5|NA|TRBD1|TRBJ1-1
TGTGCCAGCCGCGTAACAGGGGGGAACACTGAAGCTTTCTTT
CASRVTGGNTEAFF
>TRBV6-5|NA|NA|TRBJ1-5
TGTGCCAGCAGTTCACGGAGGGACAATCAGCCCCAGCATTTT
CASSSRRDNQPQHF
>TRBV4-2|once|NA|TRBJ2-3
TGTGCCAGCAGCCAACTGCGACAGGAACTCACAGATACGCAGTATTTT
CASSQLRQELTDTQYF
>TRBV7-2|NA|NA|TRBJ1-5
TGTGCCAGCAGCTCCCCAGGGGTTAATCAGCCCCAGCATTTT
CASSSPGVNQPQHF
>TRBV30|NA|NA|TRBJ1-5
TGTGCCTTCAGGGCGGGGGTCGGACAGCCCCAGCATTTT
CAFRAGVGQPQHF
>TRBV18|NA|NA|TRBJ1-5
TGTGCCAGCTCGGGGGAATGGGATCAGCCCCAGCATTTT
CASSGEWDQPQHF
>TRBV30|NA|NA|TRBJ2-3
TGTGCCTGGAGTGTCACAGATACGCAGTATTTT
CAWSVTDTQYF
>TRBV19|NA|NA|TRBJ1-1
TGTGCCAGTAGCACATTTGTCACTGAAGCTTTCTTT
CASSTFVTEAFF
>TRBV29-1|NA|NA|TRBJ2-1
TGCAGCGCCGCGAGGGGGGTGGGTGAGCAGTTCTTC
CSAARGVGEQFF
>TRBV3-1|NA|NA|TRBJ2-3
TGTGCCAGCAGCCATCGGACGGGCCGTACAGATACGCAGTATTTT
CASSHRTGRTDTQYF
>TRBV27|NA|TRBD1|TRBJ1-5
TGTGCCAGCAGTTTTGTGACAGGGTCCAATCAGCCCCAGCATTTT
CASSFVTGSNQPQHF
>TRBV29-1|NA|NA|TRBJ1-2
TGCAGCGTTTTAGAAGGGGCCGGGGGCTACACCTTC
CSVLEGAGGYTF
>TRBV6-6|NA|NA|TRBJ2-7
TGTGCCAGCAGTTACTCTGATCCCCCCGAGCAGTACTTC
CASSYSDPPEQYF
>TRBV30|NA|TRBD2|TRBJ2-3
TGTGCCTGGAAGCCCCTAGCGGGGGGCCACACAGATACGCAGTATTTT
CAWKPLAGGHTDTQYF
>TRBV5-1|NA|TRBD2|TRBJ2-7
TGCGCCAGCAGCTTGGTGGCTAGCGGCAACTACGAGCAGTACTTC
CASSLVASGNYEQYF
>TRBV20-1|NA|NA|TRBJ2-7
TGCAGTGCTAAACTTTCCGAGCAGTACTTC
CSAKLSEQYF
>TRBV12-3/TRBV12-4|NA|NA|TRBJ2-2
TGTGCCAGCAGTCCAGTTCTAGGTTTAGGGGCCGTCGGGGAGCTGTTTTTT
CASSPVLGLGAVGELFF
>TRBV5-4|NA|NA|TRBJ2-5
TGTGCCAGCAGCTTGGTGACCGGGGGCCACCAAGAGACCCAGTACTTC
CASSLVTGGHQETQYF
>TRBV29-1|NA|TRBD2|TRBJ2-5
TGCAGCGTTGATCTAGCGGGGGGGGAGACCCAGTACTTC
CSVDLAGGETQYF
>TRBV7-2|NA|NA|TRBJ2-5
TGTGCCAGCAGCTCGACAGGAGTCCAAGAGACCCAGTACTTC
CASSSTGVQETQYF
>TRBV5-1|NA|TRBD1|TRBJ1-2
TGCGCCAGCAGTCGGGACAGCTCAGCTAACTATGGCTACACCTTC
CASSRDSSANYGYTF
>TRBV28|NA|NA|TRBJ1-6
TGTGCCAGCAGCCCTACCCGGAGGGTTCCTAATTCACCCCTCCACTTT
CASSPTRRVPNSPLHF
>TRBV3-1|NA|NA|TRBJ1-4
TGTGCCAGCAGCCAAGATTGGGGGCGCTCAAACGAAAAACTGTTTTTT
CASSQDWGRSNEKLFF
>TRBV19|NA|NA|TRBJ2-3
TGTGCCAGTAGTATTGGAGGGGCTGTGACAGATACGCAGTATTTT
CASSIGGAVTDTQYF
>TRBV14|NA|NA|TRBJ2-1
TGTGCCAGCTCCGGGACAACCTTGGGTCATGAGTTCTTC
CASSGTTLGHEFF
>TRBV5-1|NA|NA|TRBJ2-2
TGCGCCAGCAGGATGGGCGGCTCAGGCACCGGGGAGCTGTTTTTT
CASRMGGSGTGELFF
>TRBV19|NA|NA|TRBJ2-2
TGTGCCAGTAGTGACCCGTTGGTTTCGGTCACCGGGGAGCTGTTTTTT
CASSDPLVSVTGELFF
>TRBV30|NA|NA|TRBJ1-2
TGTGCCCGAAGGACAGCCAACTATGGCTACACCTTC
CARRTANYGYTF